This TCR beta chain was found in a study of shared clonotypes between healthy human individuals. The overall study: Ranging from 18 to 49 in age, donors were a couple of women and a few men. The study used three CD4 naive, three CD4 memory, two CD8 naive and one CD8 memory plate per donor.

Study-wide results and limits: As a rule, naive subsets had a larger estimated richness than memory subsets.

Notes on this clone: The antigen is not known.

Naive-designated CD8 cells lacked CD45RO, were positively enriched for CCR7, and omitted terminally differentiated effector memory CD45RA+ cells. Every subset had its genomic DNA shared out evenly among several immunoSEQ plates. The protocol was immunoSEQ multiplex PCR, while the TCRdb copy is restricted to in-frame clones and leaves out a portion. Among about 800,000 clones listed, about 96% were seen once. The CDR3 runs 16 residues. The V and J ends lost 5 bases and 7 bases respectively, with 24 bases between them. The V gene's germline CDR1 is SGHDN and CDR2 FVKESK. This receptor was identified in a man aged 25-45 years in good health. The specimen was naive CD8+ T cells sorted from blood. The chain links TRBV14 to TRBJ2-7, with D perhaps matching TRBD2 (5 bases). CDR3 in DNA: TGTGCCAGCAGCGCCGGGCCGGACGGGAACGGGATGGAGCAGTACTTC. As protein: CASSAGPDGNGMEQYF.